This is a list of T cell receptor beta chains from one sample in a study of graft-versus-host responses after intestinal transplantation. Sequencing was performed with immunoSEQ multiplex PCR; in TCRdb, only in-frame clones are kept and a portion is missing. This table has about 13,000 clones, about 29% appearing once. Sequencing was performed on alloreactive CD8+ T cells from a mixed lymphocyte reaction culture, taken before intestinal transplant. Every receptor here comes from a human patient who received an intestinal transplant. The CDR3 runs from the conserved cysteine through the conserved F or W. The D gene is left open where the match is weak. Not every row has a clone size; where given, it reads once, few, many or a size class.

clone size,J gene,D gene,V gene,CDR3 protein,CDR3 DNA
many,TRBJ2-7,-,TRBV15,CATGQGHPYEQYF,TGTGCCACCGGCCAGGGACACCCCTACGAGCAGTACTTC
few,TRBJ2-7,TRBD2,TRBV2,CAKTKRDPTYEQYF,TGTGCCAAAACAAAGCGGGATCCTACCTACGAGCAGTACTTC
-,TRBJ1-2,-,TRBV28,CASSNTGTINGYTF,TGTGCCAGCAGTAATACCGGGACAATCAACGGCTACACCTTC
-,TRBJ1-1,-,TRBV27,CASSLSKVGNTEAFF,TGTGCCAGCAGTTTATCGAAGGTTGGGAACACTGAAGCTTTCTTT
few,TRBJ2-2,TRBD2,TRBV2,CASIGLAANTGELFF,TGTGCCAGCATAGGGCTAGCGGCGAACACCGGGGAGCTGTTTTTT
-,TRBJ1-2,TRBD1,TRBV4-3,CASSNDRGNYGYTF,TGCGCCAGCAGCAACGACAGGGGGAACTATGGCTACACCTTC
medium-sized,TRBJ2-1,-,TRBV27,CASSPSMGSYNEQFF,TGTGCCAGCAGTCCTTCCATGGGCTCCTACAATGAGCAGTTCTTC
few,TRBJ1-1,-,TRBV30,CAWGFDRLNTEAFF,TGTGCCTGGGGGTTTGACAGGCTGAACACTGAAGCTTTCTTT
few,TRBJ2-3,TRBD1,TRBV6-5,CASSYRDRNTDTQYF,TGTGCCAGCAGTTACAGGGACAGAAACACAGATACGCAGTATTTT
-,TRBJ2-5,-,TRBV7-9,CASSLARRQQETQYF,TGTGCCAGCAGCTTAGCTAGGCGTCAGCAAGAGACCCAGTACTTC
few,TRBJ1-1,-,TRBV6-5,CASSLSGVAEAFF,TGTGCCAGCAGCCTCTCAGGGGTGGCTGAAGCTTTCTTT
medium-sized,TRBJ2-3,-,TRBV6-5,CASSKTSYTDTQYF,TGTGCCAGCAGCAAAACCTCCTACACAGATACGCAGTATTTT
medium-sized,TRBJ2-3,-,TRBV7-9,CASSLAERTQYF,TGTGCCAGCAGCTTAGCGGAGCGGACGCAGTATTTT
few,TRBJ2-3,-,TRBV28,CASSLSSRLTDTQYF,TGTGCCAGCAGTTTATCCTCTAGGTTGACAGATACGCAGTATTTT
few,TRBJ2-2,TRBD1,TRBV27,CASSLSITGAGGELFF,TGTGCCAGCAGTTTATCGATAACAGGGGCGGGCGGGGAGCTGTTTTTT
-,TRBJ2-7,TRBD2,TRBV4-3,CASSQDTGASGWEQYF,TGCGCCAGCAGCCAAGATACGGGGGCTAGCGGGTGGGAGCAGTACTTC
-,TRBJ1-2,-,TRBV7-3,CASSLGVRPNYGYTF,TGTGCCAGCAGCTTAGGGGTCAGACCCAACTATGGCTACACCTTC
few,TRBJ1-5,-,TRBV6-1,CASSWGGSNQPQHF,TGTGCCAGCAGTTGGGGGGGGAGCAATCAGCCCCAGCATTTT
-,TRBJ2-7,-,TRBV6-8,CASSYYDEQYF,TGTGCCAGCAGTTACTATGACGAGCAGTACTTC
few,TRBJ2-7,-,TRBV5-1,CASSLGDSHEQYF,TGTGCCAGCAGCTTGGGTGACAGCCACGAGCAGTACTTC
few,TRBJ1-1,TRBD1,TRBV27,CASSLPRTGLGTEAFF,TGTGCCAGCAGTTTACCTCGGACAGGGCTTGGCACTGAAGCTTTCTTT
few,TRBJ2-7,-,TRBV27,CASSLGGKAYEQYF,TGTGCCAGCAGTTTAGGAGGCAAGGCCTACGAGCAGTACTTC
-,TRBJ2-6,-,TRBV29-1,CSGEGHFSGANVLTF,TGCAGCGGTGAGGGACATTTCTCTGGGGCCAACGTCCTGACTTTC
few,TRBJ2-3,-,TRBV7-9,CASSLSFRRGGTDTQYF,TGTGCCAGCAGCTTATCATTTCGGCGGGGCGGCACAGATACGCAGTATTTT
few,TRBJ2-1,-,TRBV29-1,CSVEGTNEQFF,TGCAGCGTTGAAGGTACCAATGAGCAGTTCTTC
-,TRBJ2-7,-,TRBV4-2,CASSQEPLRDNYEQYF,TGTGCCAGCAGCCAAGAGCCTCTCCGGGACAACTACGAGCAGTACTTC
-,TRBJ2-3,TRBD2,TRBV5-1,CASSGGLAGTDTQYF,TGCGCCAGCAGCGGAGGACTAGCGGGAACAGATACGCAGTATTTT
-,TRBJ2-1,TRBD1,TRBV5-1,CASSLYLRTGVPYNEQFF,TGCGCCAGCAGCTTGTATCTCAGGACAGGGGTCCCCTACAATGAGCAGTTCTTC
medium-sized,TRBJ2-7,TRBD1,TRBV19,CASSIGGQGSYEQYF,TGTGCCAGTAGTATTGGAGGACAGGGTTCCTACGAGCAGTACTTC
few,TRBJ2-7,TRBD2,TRBV2,CAGGGRREVSYEQYF,TGTGCCGGTGGGGGGCGGCGGGAGGTCTCCTACGAGCAGTACTTC
few,TRBJ1-4,-,TRBV28,CASSLWAARNEKLFF,TGTGCCAGCAGTTTATGGGCAGCCCGTAATGAAAAACTGTTTTTT
-,TRBJ2-1,-,TRBV6-5,CASLPHSPSYNEQFF,TGTGCCAGCTTACCGCATAGTCCCTCCTACAATGAGCAGTTCTTC
few,TRBJ1-3,TRBD1,TRBV7-9,CASSPQSTGSGNTIYF,TGTGCCAGCAGCCCCCAGTCGACAGGGTCTGGAAACACCATATATTTT
few,TRBJ2-2,-,TRBV4-1,CASSHTSTGELFF,TGCGCCAGCAGCCACACTAGCACCGGGGAGCTGTTTTTT
few,TRBJ1-1,-,TRBV9,CASSHSTGGSTEAFF,TGTGCCAGCAGCCACTCCACAGGAGGGTCCACTGAAGCTTTCTTT
-,TRBJ1-2,TRBD1,TRBV10-2,CASSELTGGDGYTF,TGCGCCAGCAGTGAGCTTACAGGGGGCGATGGCTACACCTTC
-,TRBJ2-3,-,TRBV4-1,CASSQGGARQYF,TGCGCCAGCAGCCAAGGGGGGGCTAGACAGTATTTT